These T cell receptor beta chains were read from a single sample in a study of blood T cell repertoires in COVID-19. Sequencing was performed with immunoSEQ multiplex PCR; in TCRdb, only in-frame clones are kept and a portion is missing. The table has about 180,000 clones, 82% seen once. Input material: peripheral blood. These receptors were obtained from an older woman with acute or convalescent COVID-19. Each CDR3 is given with its conserved first and last residue.

v_gene	j_gene	CDR3aa
TRBV28	TRBJ2-7	CASTQTGGPYEQYF
TRBV28	TRBJ1-5	CASSHAQGNQPQHF
TRBV11-2	TRBJ2-1	CASSLGRRRGEQFF
TRBV28	TRBJ1-2	CASSLFVTGGANTF
TRBV7-3	TRBJ2-1	CASSLPGRGGGANEQFF
TRBV28	TRBJ2-5	CASRKAGTSGKETQYF
TRBV19	TRBJ1-1	CASSIVGGRVNTEAFF
TRBV5-5	TRBJ2-7	CASSLERAGGNYEQYF
TRBV28	TRBJ1-1	CASSRDRSTEAFF
TRBV25-1	TRBJ2-2	CASSEWGQLNTGELFF
TRBV5-1	TRBJ1-1	CASSRQASNTEAFF
TRBV6-5	TRBJ1-6	CASSQTPYNSPLHF
TRBV4-1	TRBJ1-5	CASSQEGTAHNQPQHF
TRBV19	TRBJ1-1	CASSRDRVGNTEAFF
TRBV7-2	TRBJ1-5	CASSTGGAGNQPQHF
TRBV4-1	TRBJ2-5	CASSPVLSRGETQYF
TRBV18	TRBJ1-6	CASSPWSGQGGLPLHF
TRBV5-1	TRBJ2-1	CASSLALVGQGVNEQFF
TRBV7-2	TRBJ2-7	CASSPRASSSYEQYF
TRBV7-9	TRBJ2-7	CASSFRAEAYEQYF